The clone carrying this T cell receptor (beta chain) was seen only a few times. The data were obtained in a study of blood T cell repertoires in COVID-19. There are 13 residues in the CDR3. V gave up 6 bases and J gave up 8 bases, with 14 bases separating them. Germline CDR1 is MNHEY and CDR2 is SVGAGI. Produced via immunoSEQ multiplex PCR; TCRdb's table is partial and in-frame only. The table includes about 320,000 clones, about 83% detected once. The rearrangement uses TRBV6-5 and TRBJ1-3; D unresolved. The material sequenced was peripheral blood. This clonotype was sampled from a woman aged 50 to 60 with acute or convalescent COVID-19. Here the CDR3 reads CASSPAIGDTIYF. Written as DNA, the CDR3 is TGTGCCAGCAGCCCCGCAATCGGGGACACCATATATTTT.